This T cell receptor (beta chain) was identified in a study of CD8 T cells in ankylosing spondylitis. Broader study findings: Seemingly distinctive of ankylosing spondylitis blood was a TCR beta motif formed by eight highly homologous variants. Disease-associated clones were reportedly significantly overrepresented in matched ankylosing spondylitis synovial fluid.

A quantitative 5'-RACE method, one with molecular barcodes, was used to make TCR beta libraries. TCRdb redid the calling of the 5' RACE reads with MiXCR, one entry per CDR3 protein. Found here are roughly 130,000 distinct CDR3 sequences, approximately 14% of them singletons; the top ten hold around 3%. Comments on this clonotype: The target antigen is unknown.

The V end was cut by 5 bases, the J end by 0 bases, with 10 bases between. Germline loops: CDR1 SGHTA, CDR2 FQGNSA. The CDR3 runs 15 residues. The clonotype comes from a female donor with ankylosing spondylitis or in good health (not recorded which). This sequence joins TRBV7-2 and TRBJ2-2; D might be TRBD1 (6 bases). The sequencing input was blood, either unsorted or a sorted T cell fraction (not recorded which). The CDR3 loop reads CASSTGTTNTGELFF. In DNA, the CDR3 is TGTGCCAGCAGCACCGGGACAACGAACACCGGGGAGCTGTTTTTT.